These 26 T cell receptor beta chains were sequenced from one sample in a study of cytomegalovirus exposure and HLA in healthy donors. PCR employed 60 Vbeta and 13 Jbeta primers. Assay: immunoSEQ multiplex PCR; the TCRdb copy retains only in-frame clones and omits some. The sample holds 150,000 to 200,000 clones; about 70% are singletons and the top ten take 1.5% to 2%. The sample taken for sequencing was PBMCs. These receptors were taken from a young woman in good health and CMV-seronegative.

This clone was seen a single time. V usage is TRBV5-1 and J usage is TRBJ1-1; no reliable D call. The CDR3 spans 14 residues. With 4 bases removed from V and 2 bases from J, the gap between germline ends came to 12 bases. Germline V lookup: CDR1 SGHRS, CDR2 YFSETQ. The CDR3 region is CASSNIGVNTEAFF. In DNA, the CDR3 is TGCGCCAGCAGCAACATAGGAGTTAACACTGAAGCTTTCTTT. Filled out from reference TRBV5-1 and TRBJ1-1, the complete variable domain reads KAGVTQTPRYLIKTRGQQVTLSCSPISGHRSVSWYQQTPGQGLQFLFEYFSETQRNKGNFPGRFSGRQFSNSRSEMNVSTLELGDSALYLCASSNIGVNTEAFFGQGTRLTVV.

This clone was counted between two and nine times. The chain couples TRBV30 to TRBJ1-5; unclear D gene. V dropped 0 bases and J dropped 1 base, with 4 bases sitting between them. The CDR3 runs 13 residues. The germline gives CDR1 GTSNPN, CDR2 SVGIG (reference sequence). The CDR3: CAWSVESNQPQHF. For the CDR3, the DNA is TGTGCCTGGAGTGTGGAGAGCAATCAGCCCCAGCATTTT.

This clone was counted once. The chain couples TRBV5-4 to TRBJ2-1; 9 bases match TRBD2. Trimming cost V 4 bases and J 3 bases; bases outside gene matches: 5. The CDR3 covers 15 residues. CDR1 is SGHNT and CDR2 is YYREEE in the germline V gene (reference sequence). Here the CDR3 reads CASSRGGAGYNEQFF. The CDR3 DNA follows: TGTGCCAGCAGCCGCGGGGGGGCGGGCTACAATGAGCAGTTCTTC. The full variable domain, rest sourced from reference TRBV5-4 and TRBJ2-1, is ETGVTQSPTHLIKTRGQQVTLRCSSQSGHNTVSWYQQALGQGPQFIFQYYREEENGRGNFPPRFSGLQFPNYSSELNVNALELDDSALYLCASSRGGAGYNEQFFGPGTRLTVL.

V is TRBV19 and J is TRBJ2-7; TRBD1 aligns across 8 bases. Trimming removed 4 bases from V and 1 base from J; junction bases left unmatched: 6. The CDR3 totals 15 residues. The germline V gene encodes CDR1 LNHDA and CDR2 SQIVND (reference sequence). Written as DNA, the CDR3 is TGTGCCAGTAGTACCGGACAGGGAACGTCCTACGAGCAGTACTTC. Amino acid sequence: CASSTGQGTSYEQYF.

The V and J genes are TRBV2 and TRBJ1-1, with D uncertain. Germline CDR1 reads SNHLY; CDR2 reads FYNNEI. The CDR3 spans 14 residues. V was cut by 3 bases and J by 1 base, with 9 bases left in between. The CDR3 nucleotides are TGTGCCAGCAGTGATTACCGGGGGAACACTGAAGCTTTCTTT. Its protein is CASSDYRGNTEAFF.

The chain is built from TRBV11-2 and TRBJ1-1; D gene ambiguous. V was clipped by 5 bases and J by 4 bases, with 23 bases between them. The length of the CDR3 is 17 residues. The germline V gene has CDR1 SGHAT and CDR2 FQNNGV. Written as DNA, the CDR3 is TGTGCCAGCAGCGTCCTAGCACGTGCAGATAGACGCACTGAAGCTTTCTTT. It yields the protein CASSVLARADRRTEAFF.

This clone was counted a single time. This rearrangement joins TRBV6-6 to TRBJ2-5, with 7 bases lining up with TRBD2. The DNA end is a closer match to TRBJ2-7, so the J assignment may be wrong. Germline V CDR1 and CDR2: MNHNY, SVGAGI (reference sequence). This CDR3 contains 14 residues. CDR3: CASSYSHREGEQYF. The CDR3 nucleotides are TGTGCCAGCAGTTACTCGCATAGGGAGGGCGAGCAGTACTTC.

This clone was found a few times. The V and J genes are TRBV5-6 and TRBJ2-2; D unresolved. V was pared by 3 bases and J by 9 bases, with 9 bases between. Germline-derived CDR1 and CDR2 are SGHDT and YYEEEE. CDR3 size: 12 residues. The CDR3 sequence is CASSWSSRELFF. The CDR3, as DNA: TGTGCCAGCAGCTGGAGTTCCCGGGAGCTGTTTTTT.

The chain has TRBV27 and TRBJ2-5; 7 bases line up with TRBD1. Germline V CDR1 and CDR2: MNHEY, SMNVEV (reference sequence). This CDR3 is built from 14 residues. The V segment lost 3 bases and the J segment 5 bases; nucleotides outside the gene matches: 6. Written as DNA, the CDR3 is TGTGCCAGCAGTTTCAAGGGGGCGGTGGAGACCCAGTACTTC. This gives the protein CASSFKGAVETQYF.

The gene calls are TRBV29-1 and TRBJ1-4; D may be TRBD1 (6 bases). Trimming shortened V by 4 bases and J by 3 bases, and 18 bases separated the two germline ends. The CDR3 has 16 amino acids. Germline values: CDR1 SQVTM, CDR2 ANQGSEA. The CDR3 loop is CSVGGGPGASNEKLFF. DNA of the CDR3: TGCAGCGTTGGGGGGGGCCCCGGGGCCTCTAATGAAAAACTGTTTTTT.

This sequence joins TRBV29-1 and TRBJ1-1, with a tentative D call TRBD1 (5 bases). This CDR3 spans 13 amino acids. CDR1 SQVTM and CDR2 ANQGSEA come from the germline V gene. Deletions cut 3 bases from V and 2 bases from J, with 10 bases between. Here the CDR3 reads CSVESDSNTEAFF. CDR3 nucleotides: TGCAGCGTTGAGAGCGACAGTAACACTGAAGCTTTCTTT.

This clone was seen a few times. The V and J genes are TRBV9 and TRBJ2-7; 7 bases are a match to TRBD1. CDR1 is SGDLS and CDR2 is YYNGEE in the germline V gene. The CDR3 spans 12 residues. V lost 9 bases to trimming and J lost 4 bases; unmatched junction nucleotides: 7. CDR3 DNA sequence: TGTGCCAACAGGACAGGTTGGTACGAGCAGTACTTC. Translated: CANRTGWYEQYF. The whole variable domain, filled in from reference TRBV9 and TRBJ2-7, reads DSGVTQTPKHLITATGQRVTLRCSPRSGDLSVYWYQQSLDQGLQFLIQYYNGEERAKGNILERFSAQQFPDLHSELNLSSLELGDSALYFCANRTGWYEQYFGPGTRLTVT.

The chain employs TRBV7-2 and TRBJ2-5; unclear D gene. The CDR3 runs to 15 residues. The germline V and J ends were trimmed by 0 bases and 4 bases, with 12 bases remaining between them. The germline V gene has CDR1 SGHTA and CDR2 FQGNSA. CDR3 bases: TGTGCCAGCAGCTTAGCGTACTGGGCCCCAGAGACCCAGTACTTC. It codes for CASSLAYWAPETQYF.

The gene calls are TRBV7-2 and TRBJ2-5; unclear D gene. Germline-derived CDR1 and CDR2 are SGHTA and FQGNSA. Deletions cut 5 bases from V and 1 base from J, with 5 bases between. CDR3 length equals 12 residues. In DNA form, the CDR3 reads TGTGCCAGCAGCCCTCCCCAAGAGACCCAGTACTTC. Protein sequence: CASSPPQETQYF.

For the CDR3, the DNA is TGTGCCAGCAGCTTAGCGGCGGGACAGGGGGTAATCACCGGGGAGCTGTTTTTT. Amino acids: CASSLAAGQGVITGELFF. This rearrangement joins TRBV7-6 to TRBJ2-2, with 11 bases lining up with TRBD1. Germline CDR1 reads SGHVS; CDR2 reads FNYEAQ. This CDR3 has 18 amino acids. Losses at the gene ends were 0 bases for V and 4 bases for J; bases not matched to a gene: 7.

This clone showed up just once. This rearrangement joins TRBV25-1 to TRBJ1-2; 9 bases agree with TRBD1. Unmatched junction bases numbered 6, after V lost 2 bases and J lost 2 bases. From germline, CDR1 is MGHDK and CDR2 SYGVNS. There are 16 residues in the CDR3. This CDR3 is CASSEPGQGTNYGYTF. The CDR3 bases are TGTGCCAGCAGTGAACCTGGACAGGGGACGAACTATGGCTACACCTTC.

This chain connects TRBV7-9 to TRBJ2-1; 15 nucleotides agree with TRBD2. The V gene end was trimmed by 7 bases and the J gene end by 9 bases; junction bases not matched to a gene: 13. CDR1 and CDR2 (germline): SEHNR, FQNEAQ (reference sequence). This CDR3 has 17 residues. CDR3 amino acids: CASNSGTSGGPRGEQFF. CDR3 coding DNA: TGTGCCAGCAACTCCGGGACTAGCGGGGGGCCCAGGGGTGAGCAGTTCTTC.

The CDR3 loop reads CASSLVRGAYGYTF. CDR3 DNA sequence: TGTGCCAGCAGCTTAGTCCGGGGGGCCTATGGCTACACCTTC. The V gene is TRBV13, the J gene TRBJ1-2; tentatively, D is TRBD1 (6 bases). Per germline, CDR1 PRHDT and CDR2 FYEKMQ (reference sequence). CDR3 length equals 14 residues. Trimming stripped 1 base from V and 4 bases from J, with 10 bases between.

V gene TRBV7-9 combines with J gene TRBJ1-5; 8 bases map to TRBD1. The CDR3 sequence is 16 residues long. Germline CDR1 and CDR2: SEHNR and FQNEAQ (reference sequence). Losses at the gene ends were 4 bases for V and 5 bases for J; bases not matched to a gene: 10. The CDR3 loop reads CASSSGQGRMDQPQHF. The CDR3 DNA sequence: TGTGCCAGCAGCTCCGGACAGGGTAGGATGGATCAGCCCCAGCATTTT.

The chain recombines TRBV5-6 with TRBJ1-1; 9 bases line up with TRBD1. Germline lookup yields CDR1 SGHDT and CDR2 YYEEEE. Germline trimming cut 4 bases from V and 4 bases from J; bases unmatched to any gene: 11. The CDR3 extends over 16 amino acids. CDR3 nucleotide sequence: TGTGCCAGCAGCAGCCGGGACAGGGTAAAGGGCACTGAAGCTTTCTTT. Translation gives CASSSRDRVKGTEAFF.

The CDR3 sequence: CASSDPKVTLGNEKLFF. The CDR3 nucleotides read TGTGCCAGCAGTGATCCTAAGGTGACACTCGGGAACGAAAAACTGTTTTTT. The J gene is TRBJ1-4, the V gene TRBV2; the D is unclear. Germline V gives CDR1 SNHLY, CDR2 FYNNEI. The CDR3 is 17 amino acids. V was cut by 3 bases and J by 8 bases, with 22 bases left in between.

The chain uses TRBV6-5 and TRBJ2-5, with D maybe TRBD1 (6 bases). The end of the DNA fits TRBJ2-7 better, so the J call may be wrong. The CDR3 length is 14 residues. The V gene's germline CDR1 is MNHEY and CDR2 SVGAGI. This CDR3 is CASSPRQGRYEQYF. CDR3 sequence (DNA): TGTGCCAGCAGTCCCCGGCAGGGGCGGTACGAGCAGTACTTC.

This chain links TRBV5-1 with TRBJ2-3, with TRBD2 identical over 8 bases. The CDR3 has 17 amino acids. The junction had 14 bases not matched to a gene; V was cut back by 5 bases and J by 3 bases. Germline CDR1 is SGHRS and CDR2 is YFSETQ. This CDR3 reads CASRRSGGPVKTDTQYF. CDR3 nucleotides: TGCGCCAGCAGAAGAAGCGGGGGACCCGTAAAAACAGATACGCAGTATTTT.

This chain links TRBV11-2 with TRBJ1-1; a weak D match, TRBD1 (5 bases). Trimming shortened V by 5 bases and J by 1 base, and 11 bases separated the two germline ends. CDR1 is SGHAT and CDR2 is FQNNGV in the germline V gene. The CDR3 totals 14 residues. The CDR3 reads CASSDRRRNTEAFF. DNA for the CDR3: TGTGCCAGCAGCGACAGACGGCGGAACACTGAAGCTTTCTTT.

The chain couples TRBV5-1 to TRBJ1-2; 7 bases align to TRBD1. With V trimmed by 0 bases and J by 8 bases, 16 bases remained unmatched. The CDR3 runs 17 residues. Per the germline V gene, CDR1 is SGHRS and CDR2 is YFSETQ. Here the CDR3 reads CASSLGLIRDSEKGYTF. The CDR3 nucleotides are TGCGCCAGCAGCTTGGGCCTGATCCGGGACAGTGAAAAGGGCTACACCTTC. Full variable domain (missing parts from reference TRBV5-1 and TRBJ1-2): KAGVTQTPRYLIKTRGQQVTLSCSPISGHRSVSWYQQTPGQGLQFLFEYFSETQRNKGNFPGRFSGRQFSNSRSEMNVSTLELGDSALYLCASSLGLIRDSEKGYTFGSGTRLTVV.

The rearrangement joins TRBV9 to TRBJ1-1; possibly TRBD1 for D (5 bases). CDR1 and CDR2 from the germline V gene are SGDLS and YYNGEE. The CDR3 is 16 amino acids. With 2 bases removed from V and 1 base from J, the gap between germline ends came to 15 bases. The CDR3 region is CASSVGPQQANTEAFF. The CDR3 DNA reads as TGTGCCAGCAGCGTCGGGCCCCAACAGGCGAACACTGAAGCTTTCTTT.